This T cell receptor beta chain was identified during a study of cytomegalovirus exposure and HLA in healthy donors. This clone was counted between two and nine times. Amplification used 60 Vbeta primers and 13 Jbeta primers. Assay used: immunoSEQ multiplex PCR; TCRdb lists only in-frame clones, some missing. The sample holds approximately 160,000 clones, about three quarters seen once. Deletions cut 0 bases from V and 0 bases from J, with 12 bases between. The CDR3 runs 16 residues. The germline CDR1 and CDR2 sequences are LNHNV and YYDKDF (reference sequence). The receptor was isolated from a woman in her thirties or forties in good health and CMV-seropositive. This rearrangement joins TRBV15 to TRBJ2-7, with TRBD2 as a possible D gene (5 bases). Sequencing was carried out using PBMCs. The CDR3 DNA reads as TGTGCCACCAGCAGAGACGGGGAGTTCCCCTCCTACGAGCAGTACTTC. Its protein is CATSRDGEFPSYEQYF.